This TCR beta chain was recovered during a study of early T cells in non-severe SARS-CoV-2 infection. Overall study context: The authors sequenced bulk RNA from unsorted whole blood, leaving chains unpaired.

Study findings and constraints: The matching step, a VDJdb search, favored anti-spike CD8 responses and missed private and CD4 specificities.

This clonotype was seen repeatedly, ten times or more. Antigen unknown. As part of library construction, unique molecular identifiers were attached to individual cDNA molecules. One entry per CDR3 protein results from TCRdb running MiXCR on the 5' RACE reads. This sample carries 25,000 to 35,000 distinct CDR3 sequences, about 4.3% of them seen once, and the ten largest clones take approximately 5.3%. Germline values: CDR1 SEHNR, CDR2 FQNEAQ (reference sequence). The CDR3 spans 16 residues. Trimming took off 1 base at V and 6 bases at J, with 18 bases between the two ends. The specimen comprised whole blood, sampled at baseline. The chain recombines TRBV7-9 with TRBJ2-5; D is unclear. The source of this sequence is an adult who was a healthcare worker with PCR-confirmed SARS-CoV-2 infection or an uninfected control (not recorded which). The CDR3 here is CASSLGDDGVLKTQYF. In DNA form, the CDR3 reads TGTGCCAGCAGCTTAGGTGATGACGGCGTCCTGAAGACCCAGTACTTC.